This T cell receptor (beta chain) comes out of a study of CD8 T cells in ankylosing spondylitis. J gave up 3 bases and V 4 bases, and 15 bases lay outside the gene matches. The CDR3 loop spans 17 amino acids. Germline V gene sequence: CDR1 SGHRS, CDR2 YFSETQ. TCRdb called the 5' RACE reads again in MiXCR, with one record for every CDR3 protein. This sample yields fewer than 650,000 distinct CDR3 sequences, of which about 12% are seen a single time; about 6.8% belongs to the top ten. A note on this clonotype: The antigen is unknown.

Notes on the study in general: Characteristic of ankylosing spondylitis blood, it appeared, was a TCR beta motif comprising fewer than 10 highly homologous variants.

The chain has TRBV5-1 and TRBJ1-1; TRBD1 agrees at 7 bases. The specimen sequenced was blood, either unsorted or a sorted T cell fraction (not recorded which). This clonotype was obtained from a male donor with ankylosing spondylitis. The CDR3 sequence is CASSITYRGQRHTEAFF. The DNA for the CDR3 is TGCGCCAGCAGCATAACCTACAGGGGCCAGCGCCACACTGAAGCTTTCTTT.